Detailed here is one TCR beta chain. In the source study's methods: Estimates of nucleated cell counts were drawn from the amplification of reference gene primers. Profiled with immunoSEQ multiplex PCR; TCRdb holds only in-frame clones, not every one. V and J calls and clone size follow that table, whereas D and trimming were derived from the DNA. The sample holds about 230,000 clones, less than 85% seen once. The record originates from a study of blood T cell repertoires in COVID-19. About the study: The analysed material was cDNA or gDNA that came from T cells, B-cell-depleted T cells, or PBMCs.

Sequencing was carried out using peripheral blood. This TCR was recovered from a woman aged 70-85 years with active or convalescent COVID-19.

Here the CDR3 DNA reads TGTGCCACCAAAGGGGGTTCCTTTAACTATGGCTACACCTTC. Its protein is CATKGGSFNYGYTF. The V gene is TRBV6-5, the J gene TRBJ1-2, with D maybe TRBD1 (6 bases). The germline V and J ends were trimmed by 10 bases and 1 base, with 16 bases remaining between them. This CDR3 is built from 14 residues. Germline V gene sequence: CDR1 MNHEY, CDR2 SVGAGI.